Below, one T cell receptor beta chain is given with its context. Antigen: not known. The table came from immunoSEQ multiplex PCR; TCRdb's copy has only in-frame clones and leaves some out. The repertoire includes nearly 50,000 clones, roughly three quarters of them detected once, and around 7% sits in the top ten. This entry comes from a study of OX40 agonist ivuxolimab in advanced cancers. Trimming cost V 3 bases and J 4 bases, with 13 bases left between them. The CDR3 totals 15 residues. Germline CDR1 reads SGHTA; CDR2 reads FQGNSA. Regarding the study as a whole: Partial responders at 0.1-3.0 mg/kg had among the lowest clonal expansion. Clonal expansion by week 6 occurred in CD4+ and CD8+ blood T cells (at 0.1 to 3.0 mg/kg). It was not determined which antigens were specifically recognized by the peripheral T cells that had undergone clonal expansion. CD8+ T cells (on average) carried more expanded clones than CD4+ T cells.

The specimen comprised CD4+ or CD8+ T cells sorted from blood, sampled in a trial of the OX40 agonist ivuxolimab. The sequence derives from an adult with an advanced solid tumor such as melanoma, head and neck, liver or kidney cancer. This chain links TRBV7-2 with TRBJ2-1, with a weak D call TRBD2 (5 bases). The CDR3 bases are TGTGCCAGCAGCTTCGAAGCGGAGGTATACAATGAGCAGTTCTTC. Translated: CASSFEAEVYNEQFF.